The entry that follows covers one TCR beta chain sequence. This sample stems from a study of CD8+CD57+ T cells in acquired aplastic anemia. Profiling of TCR beta VDJ combinations and CDR3 sequences used genomic DNA as template. TCRdb independently ran MiXCR on the reads; one entry per CDR3 protein. The table includes around 130,000 distinct CDR3 sequences, 45% to 60% detected once. Individuals selected for sequencing had exhibited CD8+CD57+ cell expansion on flow cytometry. This TCR came from a human donor with aplastic anemia. The specimen sequenced was sorted CD4+, CD8+, or CD8+CD57+ T cells (not recorded which) from PBMCs.

The CDR3 is CASSIVLGQGYNEQFF. The CDR3 coding sequence is TGTGCCAGTAGTATTGTGTTGGGACAGGGGTACAATGAGCAGTTCTTC. The rearrangement uses TRBV19 and TRBJ2-1, with 10 bases that match TRBD1. V lost 3 bases to trimming and J lost 4 bases; unmatched junction nucleotides: 6. The germline V gene encodes CDR1 LNHDA and CDR2 SQIVND (reference sequence). CDR3 length equals 16 residues.